This entry is about one TCR beta chain. How the authors handled the data: Reference gene primer amplification in the assay estimated nucleated cell counts. This table comes from immunoSEQ multiplex PCR, and its TCRdb copy is limited to in-frame clones, with some not included. For V, J and clone size, that table is used; D and trimming come from the DNA. The table has 150,000 to 200,000 clones, 76% seen once. All enrollees were roughly 18 to 90 years old and from about 24 US areas. Trimming took 2 bases from V and 3 from J, leaving 10 bases between them. From germline, CDR1 is SGHVS and CDR2 FNYEAQ. This CDR3 is 14 amino acids long. This record belongs to a study of blood T cell repertoires in COVID-19.

The TCR sequence derives from a woman between 45 and 65 years old with acute COVID-19. Sequenced material: PBMCs or T cells enriched from blood (not recorded which). The chain links TRBV7-6 to TRBJ1-2; a possible D gene is TRBD1 (5 bases). The CDR3 sequence is CASSLQGGDYGYTF. The CDR3 coding sequence is TGTGCCAGCAGCTTACAGGGAGGCGACTATGGCTACACCTTC.